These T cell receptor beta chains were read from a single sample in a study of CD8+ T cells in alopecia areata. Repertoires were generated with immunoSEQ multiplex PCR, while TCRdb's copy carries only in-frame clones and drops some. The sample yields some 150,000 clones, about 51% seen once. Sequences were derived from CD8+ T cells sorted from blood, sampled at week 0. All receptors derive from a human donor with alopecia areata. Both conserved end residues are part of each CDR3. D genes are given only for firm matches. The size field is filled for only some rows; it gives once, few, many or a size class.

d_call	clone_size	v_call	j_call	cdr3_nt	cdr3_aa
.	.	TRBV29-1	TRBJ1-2	TGCAGCGTTGTGGGGTCCCATGGCTACACCTTC	CSVVGSHGYTF
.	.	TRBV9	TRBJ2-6	TGTGCCAGCAGCGAGACAGGCTTTCCCTCTGGGGCCAACGTCCTGACTTTC	CASSETGFPSGANVLTF
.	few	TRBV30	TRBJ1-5	TGTGCCTGGAGCCCAAAGCGGGGGGCTCAGCCCCAGCATTTT	CAWSPKRGAQPQHF
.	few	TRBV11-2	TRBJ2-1	TGTGCCAGCAGCTTAGGCCGGCGGAGCTCCTACAATGAGCAGTTCTTC	CASSLGRRSSYNEQFF
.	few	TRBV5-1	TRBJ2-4	TGCGCCAGCAGCTTGGAGCGGGACATTCAGTACTTC	CASSLERDIQYF
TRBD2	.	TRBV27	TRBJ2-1	TGTGCCAGCAGTTTCGGGGCGGGGGGATTTGAGCAGTTCTTC	CASSFGAGGFEQFF
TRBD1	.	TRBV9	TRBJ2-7	TGTGCCAGCAGTCTAGGGTGGGACAGCTCCTACGAGCAGTACTTC	CASSLGWDSSYEQYF
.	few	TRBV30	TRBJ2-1	TGTGCCTGGAGTCAGGGTCAGTACAATGAGCAGTTCTTC	CAWSQGQYNEQFF
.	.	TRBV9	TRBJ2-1	TGTGCCAGCAGCGTAGGACCAGCGTCGGATGAGCAGTTCTTC	CASSVGPASDEQFF
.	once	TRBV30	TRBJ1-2	TGTGCCTGGAGTGTAATCAGGGGCGCTCATGGCTACACCTTC	CAWSVIRGAHGYTF
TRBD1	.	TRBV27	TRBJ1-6	TGTGCCAGCAGTCCTAGAGGGACAGGATTCTCCTATAATTCACCCCTCCACTTT	CASSPRGTGFSYNSPLHF
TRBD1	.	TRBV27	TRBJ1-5	TGTGCCAGCAGATATACAGGGGGTCCTAATCAGCCCCAGCATTTT	CASRYTGGPNQPQHF
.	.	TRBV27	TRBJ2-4	TGTGCCAGCAGTTTATCGAGGTGGGAAAACATTCAGTACTTC	CASSLSRWENIQYF
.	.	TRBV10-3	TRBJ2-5	TGTGCCATCAGTGAGAATAGAGAGACCCAGTACTTC	CAISENRETQYF
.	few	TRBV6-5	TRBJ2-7	TGTGCCAGCAGTTATGGCTCGGGCTCCTACGAGCAGTACTTC	CASSYGSGSYEQYF
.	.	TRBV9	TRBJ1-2	TGTGCCAGCAGCGTAGAGACAGCTAGGGATGGCTACACCTTC	CASSVETARDGYTF
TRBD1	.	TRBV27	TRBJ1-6	TGTGCCAGCAGGTCTACGGGACAGGGAAGTAATTGGTATAATTCACCCCTCCACTTT	CASRSTGQGSNWYNSPLHF
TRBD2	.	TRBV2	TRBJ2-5	TGTGCCAGCAGTTTCGGACTAGCGGGTGAAGAGACCCAGTACTTC	CASSFGLAGEETQYF
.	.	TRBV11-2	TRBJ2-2	TGTGCCAGCAGCTCTCCTTGGGCCGGGGAGCTGTTTTTT	CASSSPWAGELFF
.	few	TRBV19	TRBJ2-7	TGTGCCAGTAGTAACAGCTACGAGCAGTACTTC	CASSNSYEQYF
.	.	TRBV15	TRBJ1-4	TGTGCCACCAGCAAGGACCTCGACACGGGAAAACTGTTTTTT	CATSKDLDTGKLFF
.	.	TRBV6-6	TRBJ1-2	TGTGCCAGCACCCCCGGGACGGCAGATGGCTACACCTTC	CASTPGTADGYTF
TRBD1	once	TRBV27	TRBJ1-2	TGTGCCAGCAGCTCTACTGGACAGGGGCCATTTCCCTATGGCTACACCTTC	CASSSTGQGPFPYGYTF
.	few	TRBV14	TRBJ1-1	TGTGCCAGCAGCCAAGTGGGGCTGAACACTGAAGCTTTCTTT	CASSQVGLNTEAFF
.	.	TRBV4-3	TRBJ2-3	TGCGCCAGCAGCCAAGCTCGGGGGACAGAACTTCACACAGATACGCAGTATTTT	CASSQARGTELHTDTQYF
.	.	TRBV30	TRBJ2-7	TGTGCCTGGAATTCTTTGGGGTACGACGAGCAGTACTTC	CAWNSLGYDEQYF
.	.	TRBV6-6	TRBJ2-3	TGTGCCAGCAGTTACTCCGGGGGCGGGACAGATACGCAGTATTTT	CASSYSGGGTDTQYF
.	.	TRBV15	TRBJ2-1	TGTGCCACCAGCAGAGATCTCGGGGGGCAGTTCTTC	CATSRDLGGQFF
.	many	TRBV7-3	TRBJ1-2	TGCGCCAGCAGCCAATCGAACAGCTATGGCTACACCTTC	CASSQSNSYGYTF